The clone carrying this T cell receptor (beta chain) has ten or more counts. This specimen comes from a study of neurological immune-mediated disorders. TCRdb re-called the 5' RACE reads with MiXCR, one entry per CDR3 protein. The sample shows 95,000 to 150,000 distinct CDR3 sequences, approximately 3.2% of them seen only once. The sample comprised PBMCs. The TCR comes from a woman aged 25-40 years with multiple sclerosis.

CDR3: CASSVGQGGTGELFF. The CDR3 nucleotides are TGTGCCAGCAGCGTAGGACAGGGTGGGACCGGGGAGCTGTTTTTT. The gene calls are TRBV7-2 and TRBJ2-2; 8 bases map to TRBD1. The junction had 7 bases not matched to a gene; V was cut back by 5 bases and J by 5 bases. This CDR3 is built from 15 residues. Looked up from germline, CDR1 is SGHTA and CDR2 is FQGNSA.